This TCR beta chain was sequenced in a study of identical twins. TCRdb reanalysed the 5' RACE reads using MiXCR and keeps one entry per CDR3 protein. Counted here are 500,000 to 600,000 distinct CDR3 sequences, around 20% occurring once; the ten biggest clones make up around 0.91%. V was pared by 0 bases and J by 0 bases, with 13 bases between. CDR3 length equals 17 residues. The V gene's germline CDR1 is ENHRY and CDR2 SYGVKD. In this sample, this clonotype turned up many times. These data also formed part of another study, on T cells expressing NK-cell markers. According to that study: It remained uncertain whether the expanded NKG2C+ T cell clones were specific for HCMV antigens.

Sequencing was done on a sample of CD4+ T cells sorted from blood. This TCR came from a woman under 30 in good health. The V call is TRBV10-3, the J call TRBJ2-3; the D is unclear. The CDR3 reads CAISESISRLSTDTQYF. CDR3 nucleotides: TGTGCCATCAGTGAGTCGATATCTCGGCTCAGCACAGATACGCAGTATTTT.